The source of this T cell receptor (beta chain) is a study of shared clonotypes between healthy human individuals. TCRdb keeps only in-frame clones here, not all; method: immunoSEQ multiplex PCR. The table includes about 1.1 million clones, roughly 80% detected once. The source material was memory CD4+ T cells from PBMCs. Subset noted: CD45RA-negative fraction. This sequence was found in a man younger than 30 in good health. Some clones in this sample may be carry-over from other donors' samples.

The CDR3 DNA reads TGTGCCTGGAGTGCCTCCACAGGGAGCAATTCACCCCTCCACTTT. Translation: CAWSASTGSNSPLHF. The chain is built from TRBV30 and TRBJ1-6; possible D gene TRBD1, 6 bases. V gave up 1 base and J gave up 7 bases, with 14 bases separating them. The V gene's germline CDR1 is GTSNPN and CDR2 SVGIG (reference sequence). This CDR3 has 15 residues.